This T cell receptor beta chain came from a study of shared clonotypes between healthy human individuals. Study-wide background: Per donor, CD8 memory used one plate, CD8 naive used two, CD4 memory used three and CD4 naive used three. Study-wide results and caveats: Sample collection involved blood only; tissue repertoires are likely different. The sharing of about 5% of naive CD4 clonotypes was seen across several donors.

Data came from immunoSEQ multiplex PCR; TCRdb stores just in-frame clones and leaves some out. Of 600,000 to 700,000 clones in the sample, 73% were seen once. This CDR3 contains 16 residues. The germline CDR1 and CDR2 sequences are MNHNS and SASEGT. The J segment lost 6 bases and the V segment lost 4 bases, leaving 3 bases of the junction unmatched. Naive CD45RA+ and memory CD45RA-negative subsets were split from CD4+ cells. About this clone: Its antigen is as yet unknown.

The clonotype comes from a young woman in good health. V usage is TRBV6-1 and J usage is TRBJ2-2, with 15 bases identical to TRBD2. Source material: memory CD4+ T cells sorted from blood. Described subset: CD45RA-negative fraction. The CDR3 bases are TGTGCCAGCAGTGCGGGACTAGCGGGAGGTTCCGGGGAGCTGTTTTTT. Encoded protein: CASSAGLAGGSGELFF.